These 22 T cell receptor beta chains came from one sample sequenced in a study of shared clonotypes between healthy human individuals. Assay: immunoSEQ multiplex PCR; the TCRdb copy retains only in-frame clones and omits some. The sample includes roughly 2 million clones, 90% to 95% of them seen just once. Sequencing was done on a sample of naive CD4+ T cells sorted from blood. Subset meaning: CD45RA+ positively selected. These receptor sequences come from a man aged 18 to 29 in good health.

This chain connects TRBV7-2 to TRBJ2-1, with 8 bases identical to TRBD2. V trimming: 3 bases; J trimming: 7 bases; junction bases outside the gene matches: 8. Germline assignment: CDR1 SGHTA and CDR2 FQGNSA. The CDR3 spans 15 residues. The CDR3 here is CASSFTSGRSNEQFF. The CDR3 DNA sequence: TGTGCCAGCAGCTTCACTAGCGGCCGGTCGAATGAGCAGTTCTTC.

The chain uses TRBV5-4 and TRBJ2-3; D is perhaps TRBD2 (6 bases). V was trimmed by 3 bases and J by 4 bases, leaving 12 bases between them. The V gene's germline CDR1 is SGHNT and CDR2 YYREEE (reference sequence). The CDR3 is 14 amino acids. DNA of the CDR3: TGTGCCAGCAGCTCCCGACTAGAAGCAGATACGCAGTATTTT. Translating it yields CASSSRLEADTQYF.

This clone was detected once. J is TRBJ1-2 and V is TRBV2; D gene ambiguous. Trimming stripped 7 bases from V and 5 bases from J, with 17 bases between. Germline assignment: CDR1 SNHLY and CDR2 FYNNEI. The length of the CDR3 is 14 residues. CDR3 protein: CASTQGAILYGYTF. The CDR3 region has the DNA TGTGCCAGCACCCAAGGTGCCATCTTGTATGGCTACACCTTC.

Notes on this clone: This specimen includes other DNA sequences encoding the same CDR3. The chain has TRBV6-1 and TRBJ1-1, with a possible D match to TRBD1 (6 bases). The CDR3 runs 14 residues. Trimming left V 6 bases short and J 2 bases short, with 13 bases between. The germline V gene encodes CDR1 MNHNS and CDR2 SASEGT. CDR3 region: CASSEGGLNTEAFF. CDR3 sequence (DNA): TGTGCCAGCAGCGAGGGGGGGCTCAACACTGAAGCTTTCTTT.

The rearrangement joins TRBV18 to TRBJ1-5, with 8 nucleotides matching TRBD1. V was clipped by 3 bases and J by 0 bases; unmatched bases: 7. The CDR3 loop spans 17 amino acids. Germline CDR1 reads KGHSH; CDR2 reads LQKENI. CDR3: CASSPKQGEHSNQPQHF. The CDR3 DNA reads TGTGCCAGCTCACCCAAACAGGGGGAACATAGCAATCAGCCCCAGCATTTT.

As for this clone: Other DNA sequences in this sample translate to the same CDR3. The rearrangement links TRBV7-9 to TRBJ1-4; 7 positions match TRBD1. The CDR3 spans 14 residues. J was trimmed by 4 bases and V by 5 bases; bases with no gene match: 4. Germline lookup yields CDR1 SEHNR and CDR2 FQNEAQ (reference sequence). The CDR3 DNA is TGTGCCAGCAGCCTAGGACAGGATAATGAAAAACTGTTTTTT. Translation: CASSLGQDNEKLFF.

The chain links TRBV7-2 to TRBJ1-1; D might be TRBD1 (6 bases). CDR1 and CDR2 (germline): SGHTA, FQGNSA. CDR3 length: 15 residues. Between the trimmed V and J ends, which lost 1 base and 2 bases, there was a span of 11 bases. DNA for the CDR3: TGTGCCAGCAGCTTAGAAGGGACACTCAACACTGAAGCTTTCTTT. Its translation is CASSLEGTLNTEAFF.

This clone has only one observation. The V and J genes are TRBV18 and TRBJ2-2; D is uncertain. Germline V gene data show CDR1 as KGHSH and CDR2 as LQKENI. The ends were cut back, 3 bases at V and 4 bases at J, with 9 bases in the middle. The CDR3 spans 14 residues. The CDR3 region is CASSPSLPTGELFF. CDR3 bases: TGTGCCAGCTCACCGAGTCTGCCCACCGGGGAGCTGTTTTTT.

CDR3 bases: TGTGCCTGGAGACCTTCGAAGGTTGAGCAGTTCTTC. Translating gives CAWRPSKVEQFF. This chain joins TRBV30 and TRBJ2-1; D is unclear. Trimming removed 3 bases from V and 9 bases from J, with 12 bases in between. Germline-derived CDR1 and CDR2 are GTSNPN and SVGIG (reference sequence). The CDR3 is 12 residues long.

This clone came up a few times. The chain links TRBV5-1 to TRBJ2-5, with unresolved D. The CDR3 is 14 amino acids. Germline CDR1 and CDR2: SGHRS and YFSETQ. The V end lost 3 bases, the J end lost 3 bases, and 12 bases lay between the germline ends. The CDR3: CASSWGSTKETQYF. In nucleotides, the CDR3 is TGCGCCAGCAGCTGGGGATCCACCAAAGAGACCCAGTACTTC. The full variable domain, its missing parts supplied by reference TRBV5-1 and TRBJ2-5, is KAGVTQTPRYLIKTRGQQVTLSCSPISGHRSVSWYQQTPGQGLQFLFEYFSETQRNKGNFPGRFSGRQFSNSRSEMNVSTLELGDSALYLCASSWGSTKETQYFGPGTRLLVL.

The V call is TRBV4-3, the J call TRBJ1-6; a weak D match, TRBD1 (6 bases). This CDR3 region has 17 residues. Germline values: CDR1 LGHNA, CDR2 YSLEER. V was trimmed by 0 bases and J by 0 bases, leaving 9 bases between them. CDR3 sequence (DNA): TGCGCCAGCAGCCAAGAGGGGGCGAGCTCCTATAATTCACCCCTCCACTTT. Encoded protein: CASSQEGASSYNSPLHF.

The genes are TRBV5-4 and TRBJ1-3; 7 bases match TRBD1. The CDR3 sequence is 13 residues long. Germline assignment: CDR1 SGHNT and CDR2 YYREEE (reference sequence). With V trimmed by 5 bases and J by 7 bases, 6 bases remained unmatched. CDR3 protein: CASRRQGWNTIYF. The CDR3 bases are TGTGCCAGCAGACGACAGGGTTGGAACACCATATATTTT.

Regarding this clone: Other DNA sequences in the same sample also yield this CDR3. This rearrangement joins TRBV6-6 to TRBJ1-5, with 7 nucleotides matching TRBD1. Germline CDR1 and CDR2: MNHNY and SVGAGI (reference sequence). V was clipped by 6 bases and J by 5 bases; unmatched bases: 4. The CDR3 runs to 13 residues. The CDR3 spells CASSSTGDQPQHF. CDR3 nucleotide sequence: TGTGCCAGCAGCTCTACAGGGGATCAGCCCCAGCATTTT.

This clone was seen only a few times. This chain connects TRBV19 to TRBJ2-1; D possibly matches TRBD1 or TRBD2 (5 bases each). The CDR3 totals 14 residues. Trimming pared 1 base from V and 3 bases from J, leaving 7 bases between. Per the germline V gene, CDR1 is LNHDA and CDR2 is SQIVND (reference sequence). The CDR3, as DNA: TGTGCCAGTAGTATAGGGGGGATCTACAATGAGCAGTTCTTC. It encodes CASSIGGIYNEQFF.

J is TRBJ2-2 and V is TRBV9, with D maybe TRBD2 (6 bases). V was clipped by 3 bases and J by 1 base, with 7 bases between them. CDR1 and CDR2 (germline): SGDLS, YYNGEE. The CDR3 contains 14 residues. Here the CDR3 reads CASSASENTGELFF. Written as DNA, the CDR3 is TGTGCCAGCAGCGCTAGCGAGAACACCGGGGAGCTGTTTTTT. Supplemented by reference TRBV9 and TRBJ2-2, the full variable domain reads DSGVTQTPKHLITATGQRVTLRCSPRSGDLSVYWYQQSLDQGLQFLIQYYNGEERAKGNILERFSAQQFPDLHSELNLSSLELGDSALYFCASSASENTGELFFGEGSRLTVL.

Concerning this clone: This sample also contains other DNA sequences that code for the same CDR3. V is TRBV5-1 and J is TRBJ2-2; no reliable D call. Trimming removed 1 base from V and 4 bases from J, with 8 bases in between. The V gene's germline CDR1 is SGHRS and CDR2 YFSETQ. This CDR3 region has 14 residues. The CDR3 sequence is CASSLTSSTGELFF. CDR3 sequence (DNA): TGCGCCAGCAGCTTGACAAGCTCCACCGGGGAGCTGTTTTTT.

The chain combines TRBV11-1 with TRBJ2-1, with D uncertain. Germline loops: CDR1 SGHAT, CDR2 FQDESV (reference sequence). CDR3 length: 17 amino acids. The V end lost 1 base, the J end lost 2 bases, and 15 bases lay between the germline ends. For the CDR3, the DNA is TGTGCCAGCAGCTTAGAAGGATGGCAGGAACCCTACAATGAGCAGTTCTTC. Translation: CASSLEGWQEPYNEQFF.

Note on this clone: The sample has other DNA sequences that encode this CDR3 too. The V call is TRBV5-1, the J call TRBJ2-3; D unclear. Germline CDR1 SGHRS, CDR2 YFSETQ. The CDR3 runs to 14 residues. The V end lost 2 bases, the J end lost 1 base, and 8 bases lay between the germline ends. CDR3 nucleotides: TGCGCCAGCAGCTTAGGTTCGGGCACAGATACGCAGTATTTT. This codes for CASSLGSGTDTQYF.

The CDR3 region is CASSLGGAHEKLFF. DNA for the CDR3: TGTGCCAGCAGCTTGGGAGGGGCCCATGAAAAACTGTTTTTT. The genes are TRBV5-6 and TRBJ1-4; weak D call: TRBD1 (5 bases). The CDR3 is made up of 14 amino acids. Per germline, CDR1 SGHDT and CDR2 YYEEEE. V was cut by 0 bases and J by 6 bases, with 9 bases left in between.

The chain recombines TRBV28 with TRBJ1-2, with 7 bases aligning to TRBD1. The CDR3 spans 12 residues. With 6 bases clipped from V and 7 bases from J, the junction kept 5 bases outside the gene matches. From germline, CDR1 is MDHEN and CDR2 SYDVKM. CDR3 loop: CASRQTGVGYTF. The CDR3 DNA follows: TGTGCCAGCAGGCAAACAGGGGTTGGCTACACCTTC.

The V and J genes are TRBV10-1 and TRBJ2-3; 9 bases fit TRBD1. Germline CDR1 reads WNHNN; CDR2 reads SYGVQD (reference sequence). The trim removed 10 bases at V and 4 bases at J, leaving 12 bases unmatched. This CDR3 comprises 15 residues. CDR3 protein: CANADRGRRADTQYF. The CDR3 DNA is TGCGCCAATGCTGACAGGGGGAGGAGAGCAGATACGCAGTATTTT.

Points on this clone: This may come from a read error, since a much larger clone is one base off. At the DNA level, this CDR3 is encoded by other sequences in the same sample as well. The genes are TRBV30 and TRBJ1-5; D is unclear. V lost 3 bases to trimming and J lost 4 bases, with 13 bases between them. This CDR3 contains 14 residues. The germline CDR1 and CDR2 sequences are GTSNPN and SVGIG (reference sequence). The CDR3 is CAWSGGQLNQPQHF. The CDR3, as DNA: TGTGCCTGGAGCGGAGGTCAGTTAAATCAGCCCCAGCATTTT.